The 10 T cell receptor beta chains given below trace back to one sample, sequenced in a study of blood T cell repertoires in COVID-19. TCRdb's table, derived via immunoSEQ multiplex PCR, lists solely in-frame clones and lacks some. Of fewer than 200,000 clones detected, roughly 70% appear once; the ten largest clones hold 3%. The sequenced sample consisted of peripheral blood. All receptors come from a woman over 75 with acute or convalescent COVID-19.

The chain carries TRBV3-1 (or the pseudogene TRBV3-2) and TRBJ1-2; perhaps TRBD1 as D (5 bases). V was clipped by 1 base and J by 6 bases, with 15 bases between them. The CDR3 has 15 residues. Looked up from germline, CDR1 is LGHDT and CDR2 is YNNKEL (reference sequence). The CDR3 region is CASSQGSGFGDGYTF. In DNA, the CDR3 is TGTGCCAGCAGCCAAGGTTCAGGGTTTGGAGATGGCTACACCTTC.

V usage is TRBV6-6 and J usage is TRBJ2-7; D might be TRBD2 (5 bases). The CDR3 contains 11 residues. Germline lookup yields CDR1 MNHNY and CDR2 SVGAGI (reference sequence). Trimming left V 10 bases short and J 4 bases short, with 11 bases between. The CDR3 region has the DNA TGTGCCACTGTTGGAGGTTACGAGCAGTACTTC. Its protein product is CATVGGYEQYF.

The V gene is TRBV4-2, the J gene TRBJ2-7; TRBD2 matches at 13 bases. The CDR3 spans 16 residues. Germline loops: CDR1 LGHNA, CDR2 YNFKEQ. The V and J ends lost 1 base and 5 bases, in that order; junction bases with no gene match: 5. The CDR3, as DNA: TGTGCCAGCAGCCAAGGGGGGGGGACTAGCGGGAACGAGCAGTACTTC. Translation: CASSQGGGTSGNEQYF.

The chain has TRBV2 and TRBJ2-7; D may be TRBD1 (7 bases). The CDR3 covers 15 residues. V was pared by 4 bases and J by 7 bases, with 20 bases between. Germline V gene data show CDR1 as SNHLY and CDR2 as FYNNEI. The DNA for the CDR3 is TGTGCCAGCAGTGGCACAACAGGGGCGGAGGGGGAGCAGTACTTC. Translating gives CASSGTTGAEGEQYF.

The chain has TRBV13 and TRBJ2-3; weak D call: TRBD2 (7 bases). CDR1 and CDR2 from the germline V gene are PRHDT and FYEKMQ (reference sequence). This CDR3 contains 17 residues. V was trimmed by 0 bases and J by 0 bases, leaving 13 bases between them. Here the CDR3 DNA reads TGTGCCAGCAGCTTAGGAGGGGGGGGCGGAAGCACAGATACGCAGTATTTT. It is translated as CASSLGGGGGSTDTQYF.

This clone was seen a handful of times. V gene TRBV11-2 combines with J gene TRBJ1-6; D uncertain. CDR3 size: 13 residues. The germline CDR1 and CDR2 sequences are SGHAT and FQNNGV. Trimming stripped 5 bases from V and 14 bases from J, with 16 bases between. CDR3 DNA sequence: TGTGCCAGCAGCCAGCAGAATCAGGCCACCCTCCACTTT. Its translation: CASSQQNQATLHF.

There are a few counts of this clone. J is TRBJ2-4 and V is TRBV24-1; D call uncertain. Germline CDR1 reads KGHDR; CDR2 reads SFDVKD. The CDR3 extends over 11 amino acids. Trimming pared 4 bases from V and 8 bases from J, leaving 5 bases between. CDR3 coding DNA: TGTGCCACCAGTGAGCGAGACATTCAGTACTTC. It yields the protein CATSERDIQYF.

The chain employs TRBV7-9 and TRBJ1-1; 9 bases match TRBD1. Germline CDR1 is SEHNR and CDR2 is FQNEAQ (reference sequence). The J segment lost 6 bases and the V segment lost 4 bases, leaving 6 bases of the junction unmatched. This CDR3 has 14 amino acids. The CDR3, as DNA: TGTGCCAGCAGCTACCCGGGACAGGGCCCTGAAGCTTTCTTT. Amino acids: CASSYPGQGPEAFF.

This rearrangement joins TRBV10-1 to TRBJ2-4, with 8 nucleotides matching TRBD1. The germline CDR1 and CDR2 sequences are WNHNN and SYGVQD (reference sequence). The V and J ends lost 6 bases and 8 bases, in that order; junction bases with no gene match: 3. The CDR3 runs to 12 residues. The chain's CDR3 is CASSQTGDIQYF. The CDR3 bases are TGCGCCAGCAGCCAGACAGGGGACATTCAGTACTTC.

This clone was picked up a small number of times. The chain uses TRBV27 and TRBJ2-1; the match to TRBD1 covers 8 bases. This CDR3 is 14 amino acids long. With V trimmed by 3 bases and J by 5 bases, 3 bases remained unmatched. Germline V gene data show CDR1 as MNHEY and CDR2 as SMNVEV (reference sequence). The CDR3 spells CASSLVRGHNEQFF. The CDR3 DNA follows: TGTGCCAGCAGTTTGGTCAGGGGGCACAATGAGCAGTTCTTC.